Presented here are 24 T cell receptor beta chains from one specimen sequenced in a study of blood T cell repertoires in COVID-19. The assay was immunoSEQ multiplex PCR, and TCRdb's table has in-frame clones only and misses some. The sample lists 220,000 or so clones; about four fifths were seen once. Sequencing was done on a sample of PBMCs or T cells enriched from blood (not recorded which). These receptors came from a woman between 40 and 50 years old who had recovered from COVID-19.

This clone came up a few times. The rearrangement links TRBV3-1 (or the pseudogene TRBV3-2) to TRBJ1-4; D remains unclear. The V and J ends lost 1 base and 15 bases respectively, with 12 bases between them. The CDR3 is 12 amino acids. CDR1 LGHDT and CDR2 YNNKEL come from the germline V gene (reference sequence). The CDR3 here is CASSQGGITVFF. CDR3 bases: TGTGCCAGCAGCCAAGGAGGCATTACCGTGTTTTTT.

The chain couples TRBV4-3 to TRBJ1-6, with D perhaps TRBD1 (6 bases). V was clipped by 3 bases and J by 5 bases, with 14 bases between them. This CDR3 contains 16 residues. Germline CDR1 and CDR2: LGHNA and YSLEER. CDR3: CASSQDPGQNNSPLHF. The CDR3 DNA follows: TGCGCCAGCAGCCAGGACCCGGGACAAAATAATTCACCCCTCCACTTT.

The chain couples TRBV29-1 to TRBJ1-2; D gene ambiguous. The V gene lost 6 bases and the J gene lost 2 bases, with 10 bases spanning the gap. Germline V lookup: CDR1 SQVTM, CDR2 ANQGSEA. CDR3 length equals 12 residues. CDR3: CSVQHQNYGYTF. CDR3 nucleotides: TGCAGCGTGCAACACCAAAACTATGGCTACACCTTC.

The chain uses TRBV10-3 and TRBJ1-1, with D possibly TRBD1 on 6 matching bases. This CDR3 is 13 amino acids long. CDR1 is ENHRY, CDR2 SYGVKD, per germline. Trimming removed 5 bases from V and 5 bases from J, with 12 bases in between. CDR3 bases: TGTGCCATCAGTATCAACAGGGCGACTGAAGCTTTCTTT. The encoded protein is CAISINRATEAFF.

The rearrangement links TRBV6-5 to TRBJ1-6; 7 bases line up with TRBD1. The CDR3 extends over 14 amino acids. The junction had 12 bases not matched to a gene; V was cut back by 10 bases and J by 9 bases. In germline, CDR1 is MNHEY, CDR2 SVGAGI. This CDR3 reads CATLGGTVGSPLHF. CDR3 nucleotide sequence: TGTGCCACCTTGGGTGGGACAGTAGGTTCACCCCTCCACTTT.

The chain links TRBV10-3 to TRBJ2-1; TRBD2 might be the D (6 bases). CDR1 and CDR2 from the germline V gene are ENHRY and SYGVKD. Trimming removed 8 bases at V and 5 bases at J, with 13 bases between. The CDR3 runs 13 residues. The CDR3 DNA sequence: TGTGCCATCCGGGACTCCCTTGACAATGAGCAGTTCTTC. Protein sequence: CAIRDSLDNEQFF.

This clone came up once. The rearrangement links TRBV7-2 to TRBJ2-3, with TRBD2 identical over 9 bases. Trimming cost V 0 bases and J 4 bases; bases outside gene matches: 5. Per germline, CDR1 SGHTA and CDR2 FQGNSA. This CDR3 region has 16 residues. For the CDR3, the DNA is TGTGCCAGCAGCTTAGCGCTGTCTAGCGGGGCAGATACGCAGTATTTT. Protein product: CASSLALSSGADTQYF.

The V and J genes are TRBV27 and TRBJ1-3; no clear D gene. Germline-derived CDR1 and CDR2 are MNHEY and SMNVEV (reference sequence). V was cut by 9 bases and J by 2 bases, with 14 bases left in between. This CDR3 has 14 residues. The CDR3 coding sequence is TGTGCCAGTTTTAGCGGCCGGGCTGGAAACACCATATATTTT. Its translation: CASFSGRAGNTIYF.

This chain connects TRBV7-2 to TRBJ1-1; the D gene is possibly TRBD1 (5 bases). V lost 3 bases and J 1 base, leaving 9 bases between the germline ends. CDR3 length: 14 residues. CDR1 and CDR2 from the germline V gene are SGHTA and FQGNSA. CDR3 region: CASSFQGWNTEAFF. CDR3 DNA sequence: TGTGCCAGCAGCTTCCAGGGTTGGAACACTGAAGCTTTCTTT.

This clone appeared a few times. V gene TRBV29-1 combines with J gene TRBJ1-2, with D perhaps TRBD1 (6 bases). Trimming cost V 8 bases and J 4 bases, with 11 bases left between them. The CDR3 runs 11 residues. Per germline, CDR1 SQVTM and CDR2 ANQGSEA. In nucleotides, the CDR3 is TGCAGCATCAGGGGCGGCTATGGCTACACCTTC. This encodes CSIRGGYGYTF.

V usage is TRBV10-3 and J usage is TRBJ2-7, with TRBD2 identical over 9 bases. The CDR3 length is 12 residues. Per germline, CDR1 ENHRY and CDR2 SYGVKD. The junction had 0 bases not matched to a gene; V was cut back by 2 bases and J by 7 bases. In DNA, the CDR3 is TGTGCCATCAGTGAGGCGGGAGGGGAGCAGTACGTC. Encoded protein: CAISEAGGEQYV.

The genes are TRBV24-1 and TRBJ2-2; 9 bases map to TRBD1. The CDR3 totals 17 residues. Germline lookup yields CDR1 KGHDR and CDR2 SFDVKD. V lost 4 bases and J lost 6; bases outside the gene matches: 11. CDR3 amino acids: CATSDPSGGTGSGELFF. DNA of the CDR3: TGTGCCACCAGTGACCCCTCTGGGGGGACAGGGTCCGGGGAGCTGTTTTTT.

The gene calls are TRBV7-2 and TRBJ1-2, with D possibly TRBD1 on 5 matching bases. V was pared by 3 bases and J by 8 bases, with 25 bases between. The CDR3 contains 17 residues. CDR1 SGHTA and CDR2 FQGNSA come from the germline V gene. CDR3: CASSFGGPGEGEEGYTF. The CDR3 DNA is TGTGCCAGCAGCTTTGGGGGACCCGGGGAGGGTGAAGAGGGCTACACCTTC.

This clone turned up a few times. This rearrangement joins TRBV4-3 to TRBJ2-6, with TRBD1 identical over 8 bases. Germline V gene lookup returns CDR1 LGHNA and CDR2 YSLEER. The CDR3 totals 19 residues. The J segment lost 1 base and the V segment lost 1 base, leaving 9 bases of the junction unmatched. The CDR3 spells CASSQVDGRGLSGANVLTF. The CDR3 bases are TGCGCCAGCAGCCAAGTCGATGGCAGGGGGCTTTCTGGGGCCAACGTCCTGACTTTC.

The chain recombines TRBV27 with TRBJ2-1; 13 bases match TRBD2. V trimming: 2 bases; J trimming: 6 bases; junction bases outside the gene matches: 7. This CDR3 is 17 amino acids long. Germline V gene lookup returns CDR1 MNHEY and CDR2 SMNVEV (reference sequence). The CDR3: CASSLRTSGRRGNEQFF. CDR3 sequence (DNA): TGTGCCAGCAGTTTAAGGACTAGCGGGAGAAGAGGCAATGAGCAGTTCTTC.

The CDR3 bases are TGTGCCAGCAGCAAAGGCGGGGAACGAAACATTCAGTACTTC. Amino acids: CASSKGGERNIQYF. The chain joins TRBV7-2 to TRBJ2-4; possibly TRBD2 for D (6 bases). CDR3 length equals 14 residues. The germline CDR1 and CDR2 sequences are SGHTA and FQGNSA. V was pared by 5 bases and J by 6 bases, with 14 bases between. The variable domain in full, with the rest retrieved from reference TRBV7-2 and TRBJ2-4, is GAGVSQSPSNKVTEKGKDVELRCDPISGHTALYWYRQSLGQGLEFLIYFQGNSAPDKSGLPSDRFSAERTGGSVSTLTIQRTQQEDSAVYLCASSKGGERNIQYFGAGTRLSVL.

This clone appeared a few times. The chain links TRBV2 to TRBJ1-4; 8 bases align to TRBD1. From germline, CDR1 is SNHLY and CDR2 FYNNEI. Trimming took 6 bases from V and 3 from J; bases not matched to a gene: 3. The CDR3 has 14 residues. This chain's CDR3 is CASRDRVSNEKLFF. CDR3 in DNA: TGTGCCAGCAGGGACAGGGTCTCTAATGAAAAACTGTTTTTT.

This clone has just one count. The chain combines TRBV9 with TRBJ2-7; TRBD2 matches at 7 bases. This CDR3 spans 14 amino acids. Germline loops: CDR1 SGDLS, CDR2 YYNGEE. V trimming: 4 bases; J trimming: 7 bases; junction bases outside the gene matches: 11. CDR3 sequence (DNA): TGTGCCAGCAGCCCCGGCCTAGCGGACTTGGAGCAGTACGTC. Encoded protein: CASSPGLADLEQYV.

This chain uses TRBV5-1 with TRBJ2-1, with 14 positions matching TRBD2. This CDR3 contains 17 residues. The V gene end was trimmed by 4 bases and the J gene end by 6 bases; junction bases not matched to a gene: 9. CDR1 and CDR2 from the germline V gene are SGHRS and YFSETQ. Written as DNA, the CDR3 is TGCGCCAGCAGCCACACTGGGACTAGCGGGAGCTCCAATGAGCAGTTCTTC. This encodes CASSHTGTSGSSNEQFF.

The chain uses TRBV5-4 and TRBJ2-3, with 9 bases that match TRBD1. The ends lost 1 base at V and 1 base at J; junction bases unmatched: 1. The CDR3 runs to 15 residues. Per the germline V gene, CDR1 is SGHNT and CDR2 is YYREEE (reference sequence). The CDR3 DNA reads TGTGCCAGCAGCTTGACAGGGGGCGGCACAGATACGCAGTATTTT. Its protein product is CASSLTGGGTDTQYF.

The gene calls are TRBV5-6 and TRBJ1-4; unclear D gene. The CDR3 is 14 amino acids. CDR1 is SGHDT, CDR2 YYEEEE, per germline. V was shortened by 2 bases and J by 7 bases, with 12 bases between the two germline ends. CDR3 residues: CASSFRVEGEKLFF. The CDR3 bases are TGTGCCAGCAGCTTTAGGGTGGAGGGTGAAAAACTGTTTTTT.

The V and J genes are TRBV28 and TRBJ2-1, with TRBD2 matching 8 bases. V shed 3 bases, J shed 2 bases, and the junction held 3 bases outside the gene matches. CDR1 and CDR2 from the germline V gene are MDHEN and SYDVKM. The CDR3 sequence is 15 residues long. The CDR3 bases are TGTGCCAGCAGTTTGATACTAGCGGCCTACAATGAGCAGTTCTTC. Its translation: CASSLILAAYNEQFF. Complete variable domain (other parts from reference TRBV28 and TRBJ2-1): DVKVTQSSRYLVKRTGEKVFLECVQDMDHENMFWYRQDPGLGLRLIYFSYDVKMKEKGDIPEGYSVSREKKERFSLILESASTNQTSMYLCASSLILAAYNEQFFGPGTRLTVL.

This clone has just one count. V and J are TRBV25-1 and TRBJ2-5; 8 nucleotides align to TRBD2. With 2 bases clipped from V and 5 bases from J, the junction kept 7 bases outside the gene matches. Germline CDR1 and CDR2: MGHDK and SYGVNS. The CDR3 runs to 15 residues. The CDR3 nucleotides read TGTGCCAGCAGTGAAGGGACTAGACGCCCGGAGACCCAGTACTTC. This encodes CASSEGTRRPETQYF.

This clone was seen a single time. The rearrangement joins TRBV6-6 to TRBJ2-5; D call uncertain. CDR1 and CDR2 (germline): MNHNY, SVGAGI (reference sequence). CDR3 length equals 14 residues. The ends were cut back, 2 bases at V and 5 bases at J, with 12 bases in the middle. CDR3 in DNA: TGTGCCAGCAGTTACGCCCAGGTTAGGGAGACCCAGTACTTC. As protein: CASSYAQVRETQYF.